These 17 T cell receptor beta chains came from one sample sequenced in a study of T cells in Graves' hyperthyroidism and ophthalmopathy. TCR beta CDR3 region amplification was performed from RNA transcripts. When the TCR CDR3 underwent first-round RT-PCR, the HTBI primer set was used. TCRdb called the multiplex PCR reads again in MiXCR, with one record for every CDR3 protein. The data hold hundreds of thousands of distinct CDR3 sequences, with over 35% observed a single time. The sample comprised blood. Receptors were obtained from a young man with Graves' hyperthyroidism.

CDR3 DNA sequence: TGTGCCAGCAGTTTTTTGGACAGGGCTAATTCACCCCTCCACTTT. It specifies CASSFLDRANSPLHF. This rearrangement joins TRBV11-1 to TRBJ1-6, with 8 bases matching TRBD1. The CDR3 has 15 residues. V was pared by 6 bases and J by 6 bases, with 7 bases of the junction left unmatched. Germline V gene lookup returns CDR1 SGHAT and CDR2 FQDESV (reference sequence). Full variable domain (rest looked up from reference TRBV11-1 and TRBJ1-6): EAEVAQSPRYKITEKSQAVAFWCDPISGHATLYWYRQILGQGPELLVQFQDESVVDDSQLPKDRFSAERLKGVDSTLKIQPAELGDSAMYLCASSFLDRANSPLHFGNGTRLTVT.

CDR3 residues: CSARDRAVSSYEQYF. CDR3 DNA sequence: TGCAGTGCTAGAGATAGAGCGGTTAGTTCCTACGAGCAGTACTTC. The chain links TRBV20-1 to TRBJ2-7, with TRBD2 as a possible D gene (5 bases). The CDR3 is made up of 15 amino acids. Trimming pared 0 bases from V and 1 base from J, leaving 13 bases between. Germline CDR1 reads DFQATT; CDR2 reads SNEGSKA (reference sequence).

The chain joins TRBV29-1 to TRBJ2-7; D possibly matches TRBD1 or TRBD2 (6 bases each). The CDR3 contains 13 residues. Germline V CDR1 and CDR2: SQVTM, ANQGSEA. V was clipped by 6 bases and J by 3 bases, with 15 bases between them. The CDR3 bases are TGCAGCGTCTTGGGGGGCCGCGACTACGAGCAGTACTTC. Residues: CSVLGGRDYEQYF.

This clonotype was seen many times. The chain links TRBV29-1 to TRBJ2-5; D tentatively fits TRBD1 or TRBD2 (5 bases each). Trimming left V 3 bases short and J 5 bases short, with 22 bases between. Germline values: CDR1 SQVTM, CDR2 ANQGSEA. The CDR3 spans 16 residues. CDR3 in amino acids: CSVDGWQGRTRETQYF. The DNA for the CDR3 is TGCAGCGTTGATGGTTGGCAGGGAAGGACTCGGGAGACCCAGTACTTC.

CDR3: CASSQQGQTAPLHF. In DNA, the CDR3 is TGTGCCAGCAGTCAACAGGGACAAACGGCACCCCTCCACTTT. V usage is TRBV25-1 and J usage is TRBJ1-6; possible D gene TRBD1, 6 bases. CDR1 is MGHDK and CDR2 is SYGVNS in the germline V gene. The V end lost 5 bases, the J end lost 11 bases, and 16 bases lay between the germline ends. This CDR3 is built from 14 residues. Supplemented by reference TRBV25-1 and TRBJ1-6, the full variable domain reads EADIYQTPRYLVIGTGKKITLECSQTMGHDKMYWYQQDPGMELHLIHYSYGVNSTEKGDLSSESTVSRIRTEHFPLTLESARPSHTSQYLCASSQQGQTAPLHFGNGTRLTVT.

This clonotype was detected ten times or more. This chain connects TRBV24-1 to TRBJ1-5, with D uncertain. V gave up 4 bases and J gave up 3 bases, with 9 bases separating them. CDR1 KGHDR and CDR2 SFDVKD come from the germline V gene. The CDR3 runs 14 residues. The CDR3 region is CATSEGRDNQPQHF. In DNA form, the CDR3 reads TGTGCCACCAGTGAGGGGAGGGACAATCAGCCCCAGCATTTT.

The gene calls are TRBV6-5 and TRBJ2-7; D is ambiguous. Between the trimmed V and J ends, which lost 2 bases and 0 bases, there was a span of 11 bases. Germline V gene data show CDR1 as MNHEY and CDR2 as SVGAGI. The CDR3 length is 15 residues. In DNA, the CDR3 is TGTGCCAGCAGTTACGCGGCCACTTCCTCCTACGAGCAGTACTTC. Translated, it gives CASSYAATSSYEQYF.

This clonotype was seen only a few times. The V gene is TRBV6-5, the J gene TRBJ1-1; D is possibly TRBD1 (6 bases). CDR1 is MNHEY, CDR2 SVGAGI, per germline. Trimming removed 5 bases from V and 1 base from J, with 14 bases in between. This CDR3 has 15 amino acids. Written as DNA, the CDR3 is TGTGCCAGCAGTCCCTATGGAGGGGGGAACACTGAAGCTTTCTTT. Its protein product is CASSPYGGGNTEAFF.

V usage is TRBV25-1 and J usage is TRBJ1-1; 7 positions match TRBD1. Germline CDR1 reads MGHDK; CDR2 reads SYGVNS. V shed 8 bases and J 1 base; nucleotides not matched to a gene: 7. The CDR3 extends over 14 amino acids. The CDR3 region is CASLAYRGNTEAFF. For the CDR3, the DNA is TGTGCCAGCTTAGCGTACAGGGGGAACACTGAAGCTTTCTTT. Full variable domain (remainder filled in from reference TRBV25-1 and TRBJ1-1): EADIYQTPRYLVIGTGKKITLECSQTMGHDKMYWYQQDPGMELHLIHYSYGVNSTEKGDLSSESTVSRIRTEHFPLTLESARPSHTSQYLCASLAYRGNTEAFFGQGTRLTVV.

This clonotype was found a few times. This chain uses TRBV15 with TRBJ2-3; 8 nucleotides line up with TRBD1. CDR1 LNHNV and CDR2 YYDKDF come from the germline V gene (reference sequence). Losses at the gene ends were 0 bases for V and 0 bases for J; bases not matched to a gene: 5. The CDR3 runs 17 residues. The CDR3 reads CATSRDGTGRSTDTQYF. The CDR3 coding sequence is TGTGCCACCAGCAGAGATGGGACAGGCCGAAGCACAGATACGCAGTATTTT.

A single count supports this clonotype. This sequence may be a read error, since a much larger clone differs from it by one base. The chain links TRBV7-9 to TRBJ1-5; D gene ambiguous. The CDR3 is 17 residues long. Germline V lookup: CDR1 SEHNR, CDR2 FQNEAQ (reference sequence). CDR3 DNA: TGTGCCGGCAGCTCCGGCGGACGGTTCTATAGCAATCAGCCCCAGCATTTT. Amino acids: CAGSSGGRFYSNQPQHF. The whole variable domain, remainder taken from reference TRBV7-9 and TRBJ1-5, is DTGVSQNPRHKITKRGQNVTFRCDPISEHNRLYWYRQTLGQGPEFLTYFQNEAQLEKSRLLSDRFSAERPKGSFSTLEIQRTEQGDSAMYLCAGSSGGRFYSNQPQHFGDGTRLSIL.

This clonotype was picked up many times. The chain uses TRBV5-1 and TRBJ2-2; either TRBD1 or TRBD2 may supply D (6 bases each). The V end lost 3 bases, the J end lost 0 bases, and 12 bases lay between the germline ends. Germline V gene lookup returns CDR1 SGHRS and CDR2 YFSETQ. This CDR3 spans 16 amino acids. CDR3 region: CASSSGAGTNTGELFF. CDR3 DNA: TGCGCCAGCAGCTCAGGGGCGGGGACGAACACCGGGGAGCTGTTTTTT.

V is TRBV6-1 and J is TRBJ2-5, with 7 nucleotides matching TRBD2. The length of the CDR3 is 18 residues. CDR1 is MNHNS, CDR2 SASEGT, per germline. Trimming cost V 6 bases and J 1 base; bases outside gene matches: 17. CDR3 DNA: TGTGCCAGCAGCCGAAACGACCCGAGTGGGAGGGCCCAAGAGACCCAGTACTTC. This gives the protein CASSRNDPSGRAQETQYF.

Ten or more counts support this clonotype. The V call is TRBV7-8, the J call TRBJ1-2; TRBD1 agrees at 7 bases. The germline V gene encodes CDR1 SGHVS and CDR2 FQNEAQ. The CDR3 is 13 residues long. J lost 8 bases, V lost 5 bases, and 8 bases had no gene match. In nucleotides, the CDR3 is TGTGCCAGCAGCCAAGAGACAGGGCTGGGCTACACCTTC. Protein sequence: CASSQETGLGYTF.

In its sample, this clonotype was seen once. The chain couples TRBV10-3 to TRBJ1-1; perhaps TRBD1 as D (5 bases). CDR1 is ENHRY, CDR2 SYGVKD, per germline. The V end lost 11 bases, the J end lost 7 bases, and 23 bases lay between the germline ends. The CDR3 runs 14 residues. The CDR3 region is CALRGTGKYGEAFF. The CDR3 DNA reads TGTGCCCTCCGGGGGACGGGAAAGTATGGTGAAGCTTTCTTT.

The CDR3 loop reads CASSPTRAENTGELFF. The DNA of the CDR3 is TGTGCCAGCAGCCCAACTAGAGCCGAGAACACCGGGGAGCTGTTTTTT. The V and J genes are TRBV7-2 and TRBJ2-2; possible D gene TRBD2, 5 bases. CDR3 length: 16 residues. V was cut by 5 bases and J by 1 base, with 14 bases left in between. The germline CDR1 and CDR2 sequences are SGHTA and FQGNSA.

DNA for the CDR3: TGTGCCAGCAGTGAAGTAGCGGGGATGACGGAGACCCAGTACTTC. Translating it yields CASSEVAGMTETQYF. This chain connects TRBV25-1 to TRBJ2-5, with TRBD2 identical over 8 bases. CDR1 is MGHDK and CDR2 is SYGVNS in the germline V gene. This CDR3 comprises 15 residues. Trimming at V came to 2 bases and at J to 5 bases, leaving 7 bases not matched to a gene. The entire variable domain, with the rest obtained from reference TRBV25-1 and TRBJ2-5, is as follows: EADIYQTPRYLVIGTGKKITLECSQTMGHDKMYWYQQDPGMELHLIHYSYGVNSTEKGDLSSESTVSRIRTEHFPLTLESARPSHTSQYLCASSEVAGMTETQYFGPGTRLLVL.